This TCR beta chain derives from a study of PD-1 blockade in classical Hodgkin lymphoma. In germline, CDR1 is SGHRS, CDR2 YFSETQ. This CDR3 contains 15 residues. V gave up 0 bases and J gave up 0 bases, with 7 bases separating them. Study-level findings and limits: CD4+ TCR diversity, unlike CD8+, climbed significantly by C4D1. Relative to healthy donors, newly diagnosed patients reportedly had lower baseline TCR diversity, which was reported as lower still in relapsed/refractory patients. Newly diagnosed patients and complete responders had comparable diversity at baseline.

Every one of the patients relapsed after autologous stem cell transplantation (brentuximab vedotin exposure was variable). Best responses included complete response and partial response; otherwise, the best response was progressive disease. The method was immunoSEQ multiplex PCR; TCRdb's version includes in-frame clones alone and lacks a portion of them. The sample lists fewer than 110,000 clones, 80% to 90% seen once, with more than 6.5% in the top ten. Comments on this clone: Its specificity is not known.

The receptor was derived from a human donor with classical Hodgkin lymphoma. The specimen was peripheral blood mononuclear cells (PBMCs), collected before the second cycle of nivolumab. This chain uses TRBV5-1 with TRBJ2-1; D call uncertain. The CDR3 loop is CASSLGFSSYNEQFF. CDR3 sequence (DNA): TGCGCCAGCAGCTTGGGGTTTAGCTCCTACAATGAGCAGTTCTTC.